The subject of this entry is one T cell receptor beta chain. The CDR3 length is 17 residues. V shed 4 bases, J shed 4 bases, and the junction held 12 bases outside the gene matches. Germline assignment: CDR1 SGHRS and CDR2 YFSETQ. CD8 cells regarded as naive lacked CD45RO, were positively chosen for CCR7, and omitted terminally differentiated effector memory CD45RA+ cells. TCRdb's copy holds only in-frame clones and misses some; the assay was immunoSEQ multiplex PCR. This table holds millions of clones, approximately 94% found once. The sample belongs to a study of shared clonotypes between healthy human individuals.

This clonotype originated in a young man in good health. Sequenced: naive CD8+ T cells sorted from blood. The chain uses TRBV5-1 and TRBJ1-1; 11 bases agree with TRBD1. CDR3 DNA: TGCGCCAGCAGCCCCGCCGGTTGGGGACAGGGGGTCACTGAAGCTTTCTTT. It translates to CASSPAGWGQGVTEAFF.